This T cell receptor (beta chain) was recovered during a study of shared clonotypes between healthy human individuals. Sorted-subset replicate PCR reactions were performed with around 210 ng DNA, corresponding to roughly 30,000 T cell genomes. This table comes from immunoSEQ multiplex PCR, and its TCRdb copy is limited to in-frame clones, with some not included. In the table there are approximately 1.5 million clones, approximately 98.5% of which are singletons. The receptor comes from a man aged 30 to 39 in good health. The sample was naive CD4+ T cells sorted from blood. Subset denoted: CD45RA+ positively selected.

Here the CDR3 DNA reads TGTGCCAGCACATTACCCCGTGCACTGAATGGCTACACCTTC. It encodes CASTLPRALNGYTF. The chain links TRBV28 to TRBJ1-2; no firm D call. The length of the CDR3 is 14 residues. The V gene lost 7 bases and the J gene lost 6 bases, with 18 bases spanning the gap. Germline assignment: CDR1 MDHEN and CDR2 SYDVKM.